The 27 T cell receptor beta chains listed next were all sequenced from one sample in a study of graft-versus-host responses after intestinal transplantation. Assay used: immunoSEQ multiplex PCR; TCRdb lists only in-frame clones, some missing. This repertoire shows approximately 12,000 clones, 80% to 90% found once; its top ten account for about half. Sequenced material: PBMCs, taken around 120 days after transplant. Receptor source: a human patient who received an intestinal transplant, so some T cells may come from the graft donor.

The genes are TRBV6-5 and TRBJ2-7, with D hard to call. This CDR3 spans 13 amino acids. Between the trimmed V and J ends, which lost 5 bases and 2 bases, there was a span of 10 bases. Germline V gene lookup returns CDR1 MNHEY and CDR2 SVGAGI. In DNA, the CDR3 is TGTGCCAGCAGTCAAGCACGGGCCTACGAGCAGTACTTC. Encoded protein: CASSQARAYEQYF.

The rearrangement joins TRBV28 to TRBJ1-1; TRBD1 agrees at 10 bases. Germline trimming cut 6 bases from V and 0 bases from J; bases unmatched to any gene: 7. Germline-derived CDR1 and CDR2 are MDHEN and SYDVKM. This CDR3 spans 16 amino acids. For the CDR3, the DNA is TGTGCCAGCAGCCGGGACAGGGGCGTAATGAACACTGAAGCTTTCTTT. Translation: CASSRDRGVMNTEAFF.

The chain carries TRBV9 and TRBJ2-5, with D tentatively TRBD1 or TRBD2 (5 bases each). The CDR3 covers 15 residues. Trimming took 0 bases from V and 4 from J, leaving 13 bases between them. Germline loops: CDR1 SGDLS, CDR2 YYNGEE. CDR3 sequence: CASSVADRDGETQYF. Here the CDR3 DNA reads TGTGCCAGCAGCGTAGCGGACCGGGACGGAGAGACCCAGTACTTC.

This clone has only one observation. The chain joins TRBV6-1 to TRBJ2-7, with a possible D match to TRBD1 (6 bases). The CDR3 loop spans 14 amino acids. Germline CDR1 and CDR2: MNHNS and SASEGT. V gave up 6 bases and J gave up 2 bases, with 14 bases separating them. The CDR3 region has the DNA TGTGCCAGCAGGGTGAGCAGGGGAGCCTACGAGCAGTACTTC. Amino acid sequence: CASRVSRGAYEQYF.

In DNA, the CDR3 is TGTGCCAGTAGTATAGGCCCAGGGGGTTACCCTGAAGCTTTCTTT. Amino acid sequence: CASSIGPGGYPEAFF. This chain joins TRBV19 and TRBJ1-1; 7 bases align to TRBD1. This CDR3 spans 15 amino acids. Germline trimming cut 1 base from V and 6 bases from J; bases unmatched to any gene: 8. CDR1 and CDR2 (germline): LNHDA, SQIVND (reference sequence).

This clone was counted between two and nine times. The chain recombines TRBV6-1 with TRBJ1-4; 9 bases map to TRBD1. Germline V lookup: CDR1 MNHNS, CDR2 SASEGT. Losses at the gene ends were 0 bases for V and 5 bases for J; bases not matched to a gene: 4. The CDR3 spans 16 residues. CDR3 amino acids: CASSEAMGTGNEKLFF. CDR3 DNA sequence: TGTGCCAGCAGTGAAGCGATGGGGACAGGGAATGAAAAACTGTTTTTT.

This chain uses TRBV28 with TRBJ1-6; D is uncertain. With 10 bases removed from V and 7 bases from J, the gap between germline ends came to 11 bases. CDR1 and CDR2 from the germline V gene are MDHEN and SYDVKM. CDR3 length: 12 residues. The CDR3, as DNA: TGTGCCACCGCCTGGCGGAATTCACCCCTCCACTTT. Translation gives CATAWRNSPLHF.

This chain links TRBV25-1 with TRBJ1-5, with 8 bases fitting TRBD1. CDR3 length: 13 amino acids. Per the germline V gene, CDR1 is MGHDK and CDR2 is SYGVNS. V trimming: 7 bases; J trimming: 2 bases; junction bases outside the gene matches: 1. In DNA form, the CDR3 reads TGTGCCAGCATGACAGGGGGCAATCAGCCCCAGCATTTT. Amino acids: CASMTGGNQPQHF.

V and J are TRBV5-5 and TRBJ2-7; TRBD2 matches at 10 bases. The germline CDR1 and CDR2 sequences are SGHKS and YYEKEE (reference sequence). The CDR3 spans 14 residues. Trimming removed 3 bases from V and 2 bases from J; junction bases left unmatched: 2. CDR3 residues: CASSSSGSAYEQYF. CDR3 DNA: TGTGCCAGCAGCTCTAGCGGGAGTGCCTACGAGCAGTACTTC.

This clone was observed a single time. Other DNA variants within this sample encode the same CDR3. CDR3 in DNA: TGTGCCAGCAGGCGCTCGGGACCGGGTGCACGCGAGCAGTACTTC. Translating it yields CASRRSGPGAREQYF. V gene TRBV2 combines with J gene TRBJ2-7; D possibly matches TRBD1 or TRBD2 (5 bases each). Germline V CDR1 and CDR2: SNHLY, FYNNEI. CDR3 length equals 15 residues. V lost 6 bases and J lost 6, with 21 bases in between.

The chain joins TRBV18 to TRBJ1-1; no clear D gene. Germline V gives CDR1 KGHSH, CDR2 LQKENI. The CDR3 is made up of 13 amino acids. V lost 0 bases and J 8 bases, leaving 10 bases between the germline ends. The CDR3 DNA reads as TGTGCCAGCTCACCACCCACGACACCGGAAGCTTTCTTT. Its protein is CASSPPTTPEAFF.

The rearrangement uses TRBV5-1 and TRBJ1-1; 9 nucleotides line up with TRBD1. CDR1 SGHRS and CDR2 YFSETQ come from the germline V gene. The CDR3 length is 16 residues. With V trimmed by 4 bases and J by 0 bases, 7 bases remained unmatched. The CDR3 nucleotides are TGCGCCAGCAGCAGGGAGACAGGGGGGATGAACACTGAAGCTTTCTTT. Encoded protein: CASSRETGGMNTEAFF.

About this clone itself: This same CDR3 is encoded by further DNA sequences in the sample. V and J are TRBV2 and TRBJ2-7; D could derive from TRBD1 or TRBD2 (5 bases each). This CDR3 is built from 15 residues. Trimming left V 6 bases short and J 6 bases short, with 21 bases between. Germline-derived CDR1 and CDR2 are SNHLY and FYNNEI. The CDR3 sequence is CASRRSGPGAREQYF. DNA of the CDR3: TGTGCCAGCAGGCGCTCGGGACCAGGTGCACGCGAGCAGTACTTC.

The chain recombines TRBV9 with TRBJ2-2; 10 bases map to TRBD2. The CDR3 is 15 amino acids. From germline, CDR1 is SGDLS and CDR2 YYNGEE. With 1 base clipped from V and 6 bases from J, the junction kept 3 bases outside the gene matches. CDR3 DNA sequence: TGTGCCAGCAGCGTAACGGGACTAGCGTCCGGGGAGCTGTTTTTT. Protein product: CASSVTGLASGELFF.

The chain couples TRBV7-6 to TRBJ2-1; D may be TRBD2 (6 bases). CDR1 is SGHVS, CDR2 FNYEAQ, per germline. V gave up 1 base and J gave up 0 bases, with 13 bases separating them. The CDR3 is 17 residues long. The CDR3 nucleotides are TGTGCCAGCAGCTTAGGCGGGACCAGGAGCTCCTACAATGAGCAGTTCTTC. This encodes CASSLGGTRSSYNEQFF.

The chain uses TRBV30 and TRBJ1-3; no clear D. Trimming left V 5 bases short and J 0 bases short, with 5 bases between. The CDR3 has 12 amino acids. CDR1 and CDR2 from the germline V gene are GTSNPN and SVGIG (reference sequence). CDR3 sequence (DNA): TGTGCCTGGGGGAGCTCTGGAAACACCATATATTTT. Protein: CAWGSSGNTIYF.

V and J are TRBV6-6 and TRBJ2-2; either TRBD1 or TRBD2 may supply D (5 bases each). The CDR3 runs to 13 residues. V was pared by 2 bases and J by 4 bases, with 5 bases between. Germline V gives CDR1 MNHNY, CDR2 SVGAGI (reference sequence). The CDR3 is CASSYGTTGELFF. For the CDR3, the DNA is TGTGCCAGCAGTTACGGGACCACCGGGGAGCTGTTTTTT.

CDR3 amino acids: CASSQDGGGQLNTEAFF. The CDR3 region has the DNA TGCGCCAGCAGCCAAGATGGAGGCGGACAGTTGAACACTGAAGCTTTCTTT. The chain links TRBV4-1 to TRBJ1-1; tentative D call: TRBD1 (6 bases). Germline CDR1 is MGHRA and CDR2 is YSYEKL. This CDR3 spans 17 amino acids. The V end lost 0 bases, the J end lost 0 bases, and 14 bases lay between the germline ends.

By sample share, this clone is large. CDR3 loop: CASSITGTWGQPQHF. The DNA for the CDR3 is TGTGCCAGTAGTATTACCGGGACTTGGGGTCAGCCCCAGCATTTT. The chain links TRBV19 to TRBJ1-5; tentative D call: TRBD1 (5 bases). The V gene's germline CDR1 is LNHDA and CDR2 SQIVND (reference sequence). Between the trimmed V and J ends, which lost 3 bases and 6 bases, there was a span of 15 bases. This CDR3 is built from 15 residues.

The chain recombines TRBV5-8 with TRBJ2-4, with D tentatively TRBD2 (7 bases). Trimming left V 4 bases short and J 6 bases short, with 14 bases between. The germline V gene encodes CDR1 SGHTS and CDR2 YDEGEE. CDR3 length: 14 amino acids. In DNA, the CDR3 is TGTGCCAGCAGCGGGGGGGGCGGTAGAAACATTCAGTACTTC. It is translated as CASSGGGGRNIQYF.

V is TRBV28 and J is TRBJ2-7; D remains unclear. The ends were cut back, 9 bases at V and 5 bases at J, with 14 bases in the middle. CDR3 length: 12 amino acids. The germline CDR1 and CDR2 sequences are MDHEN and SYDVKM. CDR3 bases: TGTGCCAGTCACTTAGGTCCCAACGAGCAGTACTTC. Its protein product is CASHLGPNEQYF.

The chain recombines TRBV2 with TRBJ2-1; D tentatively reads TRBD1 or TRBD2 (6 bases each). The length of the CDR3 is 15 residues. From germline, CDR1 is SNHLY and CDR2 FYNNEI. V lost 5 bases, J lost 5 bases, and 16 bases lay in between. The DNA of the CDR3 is TGTGCCAGCAGTCAAGGGGGGCAGGGACACAATGAGCAGTTCTTC. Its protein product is CASSQGGQGHNEQFF. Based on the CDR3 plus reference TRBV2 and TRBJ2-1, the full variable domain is EPEVTQTPSHQVTQMGQEVILRCVPISNHLYFYWYRQILGQKVEFLVSFYNNEISEKSEIFDDQFSVERPDGSNFTLKIRSTKLEDSAMYFCASSQGGQGHNEQFFGPGTRLTVL.

The chain's CDR3 is CASTSVTNEQFF. CDR3 coding DNA: TGTGCCAGCACTAGCGTCACCAATGAGCAGTTCTTC. The rearrangement links TRBV27 to TRBJ2-1, with D possibly TRBD2 on 6 matching bases. Trimming stripped 7 bases from V and 6 bases from J, with 10 bases between. This CDR3 is built from 12 residues. Looked up from germline, CDR1 is MNHEY and CDR2 is SMNVEV (reference sequence).

The CDR3 region has the DNA TGTGCCAGCTCACCACTCGGACGGGCTAGCGGGCTTAGCACAGATACGCAGTATTTT. The encoded protein is CASSPLGRASGLSTDTQYF. V gene TRBV18 combines with J gene TRBJ2-3; TRBD2 aligns across 8 bases. CDR1 and CDR2 from the germline V gene are KGHSH and LQKENI. The CDR3 length is 19 residues. V trimming: 1 base; J trimming: 0 bases; junction bases outside the gene matches: 12.

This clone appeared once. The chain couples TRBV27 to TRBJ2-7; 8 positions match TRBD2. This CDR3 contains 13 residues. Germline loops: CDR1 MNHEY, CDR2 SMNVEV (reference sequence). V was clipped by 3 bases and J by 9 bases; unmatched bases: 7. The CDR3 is CASSFSGSRGQYF. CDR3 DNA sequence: TGTGCCAGCAGTTTCAGCGGGAGTCGCGGGCAGTACTTC.

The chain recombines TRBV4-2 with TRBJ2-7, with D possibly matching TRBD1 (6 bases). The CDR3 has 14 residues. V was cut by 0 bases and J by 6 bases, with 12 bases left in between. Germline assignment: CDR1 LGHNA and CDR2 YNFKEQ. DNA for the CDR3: TGTGCCAGCAGCCAAGATCTAATCAGGGGCGAGCAGTACTTC. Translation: CASSQDLIRGEQYF.

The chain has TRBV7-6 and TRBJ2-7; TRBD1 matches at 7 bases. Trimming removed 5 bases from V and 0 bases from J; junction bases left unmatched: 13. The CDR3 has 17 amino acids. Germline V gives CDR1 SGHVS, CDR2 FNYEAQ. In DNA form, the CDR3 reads TGTGCCAGCAGCCAGAGCAACAGGGGCCTGATCTCCTACGAGCAGTACTTC. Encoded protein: CASSQSNRGLISYEQYF.